The 18 T cell receptor beta chains below come from one sample, sequenced in a study of human T cells and chemical hapten exposure. One entry per CDR3 protein results from TCRdb running MiXCR on the RACE reads. The sample contains approximately 340,000 distinct CDR3 sequences, under 9% of which appear only once. This sample's time point: patch test 1, 2 weeks after DPC sensitization. The treatment was: therapeutic diphenylcyclopropenone sensitization with weekly scalp DPC. The starting material was whole blood, obtained in connection with sensitization to the hapten diphenylcyclopropenone (DPC). These receptors all stem from a young woman with alopecia areata. Some clones in this sample may be carry-over from other donors' samples.

This clonotype was counted at least ten times. This chain uses TRBV28 with TRBJ2-3; no clear D. The V gene lost 2 bases and the J gene lost 2 bases, with 5 bases spanning the gap. CDR1 is MDHEN, CDR2 SYDVKM, per germline. CDR3 length: 13 amino acids. In DNA, the CDR3 is TGTGCCAGCAGTTTACATAACACAGATACGCAGTATTTT. Protein sequence: CASSLHNTDTQYF.

The V and J genes are TRBV28 and TRBJ1-5, with D uncertain. The germline V gene has CDR1 MDHEN and CDR2 SYDVKM. CDR3 size: 12 residues. Deletions cut 6 bases from V and 9 bases from J, with 12 bases between. CDR3 amino acids: CASSVRGWPQHF. CDR3 coding DNA: TGTGCCAGCAGCGTCCGAGGTTGGCCCCAGCATTTT.

This clonotype occurred a few times. This chain joins TRBV5-6 and TRBJ1-1, with a possible D match to TRBD1 (5 bases). Germline V gene data show CDR1 as SGHDT and CDR2 as YYEEEE. This CDR3 has 16 residues. V lost 0 bases, J lost 0 bases, and 12 bases lay in between. As DNA, the CDR3 is TGTGCCAGCAGCTTGGAAAGGGAGGGGTTGAACACTGAAGCTTTCTTT. The encoded protein is CASSLEREGLNTEAFF.

This chain connects TRBV14 to TRBJ2-2; no clear D gene. Germline assignment: CDR1 SGHDN and CDR2 FVKESK. The ends were cut back, 4 bases at V and 4 bases at J, with 7 bases in the middle. This CDR3 comprises 13 residues. This CDR3 is CASSPRSTGELFF. CDR3 nucleotides: TGTGCCAGCAGCCCCCGCAGCACCGGGGAGCTGTTTTTT.

This clonotype was detected a few times. The CDR3 DNA is TGTGCCAGCAGTGTGATATACAGGTATCTGTGGACTGAAGCTTTCTTT. Protein product: CASSVIYRYLWTEAFF. The chain carries TRBV6-2 or TRBV6-3 and TRBJ1-1; the D gene is possibly TRBD1 (5 bases). Germline V gene lookup returns CDR1 MNHEY and CDR2 SVGEGT. Trimming stripped 5 bases from V and 5 bases from J, with 21 bases between. The CDR3 is 16 residues long.

The table lists this clonotype with many counts. The chain uses TRBV3-1 and TRBJ2-3; D remains unclear. V was pared by 0 bases and J by 5 bases, with 6 bases between. Germline-derived CDR1 and CDR2 are LGHDT and YNNKEL (reference sequence). This CDR3 is built from 13 residues. The DNA of the CDR3 is TGTGCCAGCAGCCAAGATAGGGAAGATACGCAGTATTTT. This encodes CASSQDREDTQYF.

This clonotype was detected many times. This chain joins TRBV7-2 and TRBJ2-3, with D hard to call. Germline V lookup: CDR1 SGHTA, CDR2 FQGNSA. The V gene lost 1 base and the J gene lost 1 base, with 6 bases spanning the gap. The CDR3 has 14 amino acids. The CDR3 region is CASSLVSGTDTQYF. CDR3 DNA: TGTGCCAGCAGCTTAGTGTCCGGCACAGATACGCAGTATTTT.

This clonotype was seen ten or more times. The genes are TRBV11-2 and TRBJ2-1; D not resolved. This CDR3 region has 12 residues. Germline CDR1 and CDR2: SGHAT and FQNNGV. V shed 5 bases and J shed 5 bases, with 7 bases lying between them. The CDR3 loop reads CASSPLNNEQFF. For the CDR3, the DNA is TGTGCCAGCAGCCCCTTAAACAATGAGCAGTTCTTC.

This clonotype appeared a few times. CDR3 in DNA: TGTGCCAGCAGGGGAGCGGGGACAGGGACTAGCAATCAGCCCCAGCATTTT. This translates into CASRGAGTGTSNQPQHF. The chain has TRBV6-5 and TRBJ1-5, with 9 bases fitting TRBD1. CDR1 is MNHEY and CDR2 is SVGAGI in the germline V gene. The CDR3 is 17 amino acids. J gave up 0 bases and V 6 bases, and 9 bases lay outside the gene matches.

The chain has TRBV21-1 and TRBJ2-3; the D call TRBD1 from the table was never checked on the DNA. TRBV21-1 is listed as a pseudogene. This CDR3 contains 13 residues. The CDR3 DNA sequence: TGTGCCAGCAGCAAAGCGCTAGGGGGTACGCAGTATTTT. Amino acid sequence: CASSKALGGTQYF.

This clonotype was recorded a few times. This rearrangement joins TRBV7-9 to TRBJ2-3; 8 bases align to TRBD2. Germline CDR1 is SEHNR and CDR2 is FQNEAQ (reference sequence). The CDR3 runs to 16 residues. The V and J ends lost 6 bases and 4 bases, in that order; junction bases with no gene match: 12. CDR3 coding DNA: TGTGCCAGCAGTTCCTTTGCGGGGGGCGTAGCAGATACGCAGTATTTT. Translated: CASSSFAGGVADTQYF. The variable domain in full, completed from reference TRBV7-9 and TRBJ2-3, reads DTGVSQNPRHKITKRGQNVTFRCDPISEHNRLYWYRQTLGQGPEFLTYFQNEAQLEKSRLLSDRFSAERPKGSFSTLEIQRTEQGDSAMYLCASSSFAGGVADTQYFGPGTRLTVL.

This clonotype was picked up a small number of times. The CDR3 DNA is TGTGCCAGCAGTTTCTCCAGGGAAGGCACCGAGCAGTACTTC. It is translated as CASSFSREGTEQYF. The chain employs TRBV27 and TRBJ2-7, with D perhaps matching TRBD1 (5 bases). The germline V gene encodes CDR1 MNHEY and CDR2 SMNVEV (reference sequence). This CDR3 has 14 residues. V was pared by 3 bases and J by 6 bases, with 15 bases between.

The sample holds many counts of this clonotype. This chain links TRBV11-3 with TRBJ2-3; D perhaps matches TRBD1 (6 bases). Germline V gene sequence: CDR1 SGHNT, CDR2 YENEEA. V lost 3 bases and J lost 6, with 13 bases in between. The CDR3 length is 14 residues. This CDR3 is CASSLGHLTDTQYF. CDR3 DNA sequence: TGTGCCAGCAGCTTGGGACACCTGACTGATACGCAGTATTTT. The full variable domain, in which reference TRBV11-3 and TRBJ2-3 provide the parts outside the CDR3, is EAGVVQSPRYKIIEKKQPVAFWCNPISGHNTLYWYLQNLGQGPELLIRYENEEAVDDSQLPKDRFSAERLKGVDSTLKIQPAELGDSAVYLCASSLGHLTDTQYFGPGTRLTVL.

The CDR3 here is CATSSGKGSGETQYF. DNA of the CDR3: TGTGCCACCAGCAGTGGGAAAGGTAGCGGGGAGACCCAGTACTTC. The J gene is TRBJ2-5, the V gene TRBV15, with 7 bases lining up with TRBD2. Losses at the gene ends were 3 bases for V and 5 bases for J; bases not matched to a gene: 9. The CDR3 has 15 amino acids. Per germline, CDR1 LNHNV and CDR2 YYDKDF (reference sequence).

At least ten counts were recorded for this clonotype. This chain links TRBV28 with TRBJ1-5, with D perhaps matching TRBD1 (5 bases). The germline gives CDR1 MDHEN, CDR2 SYDVKM. The CDR3 spans 14 residues. Trimming took off 3 bases at V and 4 bases at J, with 10 bases between the two ends. DNA for the CDR3: TGTGCCAGCAGTTTGGGGGACCTAAATCAGCCCCAGCATTTT. Translation gives CASSLGDLNQPQHF. Variable domain in full (rest from reference TRBV28 and TRBJ1-5): DVKVTQSSRYLVKRTGEKVFLECVQDMDHENMFWYRQDPGLGLRLIYFSYDVKMKEKGDIPEGYSVSREKKERFSLILESASTNQTSMYLCASSLGDLNQPQHFGDGTRLSIL.

In this sample, this clonotype turned up a few times. This sequence joins TRBV10-3 and TRBJ1-2; weak D call: TRBD1 (5 bases). This CDR3 spans 14 amino acids. V shed 3 bases and J shed 6 bases, with 14 bases lying between them. Germline values: CDR1 ENHRY, CDR2 SYGVKD. In DNA, the CDR3 is TGTGCCATCAGTGACGGGGGATTTGGGGATGGCTACACCTTC. Its translation is CAISDGGFGDGYTF.

The sample holds a few counts of this clonotype. The CDR3 sequence is CASSQLYLGADSNQPQHF. The DNA for the CDR3 is TGCGCCAGCAGCCAACTCTACTTGGGGGCGGATAGCAATCAGCCCCAGCATTTT. V is TRBV4-1 and J is TRBJ1-5; TRBD1 might be the D (6 bases). The CDR3 has 18 residues. Germline-derived CDR1 and CDR2 are MGHRA and YSYEKL. The V end was cut by 2 bases, the J end by 0 bases, with 17 bases between.

This clonotype appeared many times. The gene calls are TRBV4-3 and TRBJ1-5, with D possibly being TRBD1 (6 bases). Germline V gene data show CDR1 as LGHNA and CDR2 as YSLEER. V was shortened by 5 bases and J by 3 bases, with 14 bases between the two germline ends. CDR3 length: 15 residues. The CDR3 spells CASSLNRDNNQPQHF. In DNA form, the CDR3 reads TGCGCCAGCAGCTTAAACCGGGACAACAATCAGCCCCAGCATTTT.